The 18 T cell receptor beta chains below come from one sample, sequenced in a study of blood T cells in healthy people across ages. Primers used in a second PCR of about 7 to 11 cycles were a sample-barcoded 5' primer and a J-beta primer mix. TCRdb itself ran the 5' RACE reads through MiXCR, one entry per CDR3 protein. The sample lists 750,000 to 950,000 distinct CDR3 sequences, around 29% occurring once. The same sample was also studied in work on T cells of mothers and their children.

The specimen was blood. The source is a woman between 35 and 50 years old in good health.

This clonotype has a single count. This sequence may be a read error, since a much larger clone differs from it by one base. The conserved phenylalanine or tryptophan is not found at the CDR3 terminus, so this likely reflects a read error. The rearrangement joins TRBV28 to TRBJ2-5; possibly TRBD1 for D (6 bases). With the DNA end fitting TRBJ2-7 better, the J assignment may be wrong. Germline lookup yields CDR1 MDHEN and CDR2 SYDVKM. The CDR3 consists of 15 residues. In nucleotides, the CDR3 is TGTGCCAGCAGTGAACCAACAGGGTCGGAATACGAGCAGTACCTC. It yields the protein CASSEPTGSEYEQYL.

CDR3: CASSTGTPTDTQYF. DNA of the CDR3: TGTGCCAGCAGTACCGGGACCCCCACAGATACGCAGTATTTT. The J gene is TRBJ2-3, the V gene TRBV28; D tentatively reads TRBD1 or TRBD2 (5 bases each). There are 14 residues in the CDR3. The germline gives CDR1 MDHEN, CDR2 SYDVKM. V was pared by 5 bases and J by 2 bases, with 11 bases between.

V is TRBV7-9 and J is TRBJ1-5; D remains ambiguous. This CDR3 has 14 amino acids. Trimming removed 9 bases from V and 4 bases from J, with 16 bases in between. Germline V gives CDR1 SEHNR, CDR2 FQNEAQ (reference sequence). The CDR3 DNA is TGTGCCAGTCATACCGGGCACCCTAATCAGCCCCAGCATTTT. It translates to CASHTGHPNQPQHF.

This clonotype was seen a few times. The gene calls are TRBV7-6 and TRBJ2-7, with 8 bases aligning to TRBD2. Trimming removed 5 bases from V and 6 bases from J; junction bases left unmatched: 6. The germline gives CDR1 SGHVS, CDR2 FNYEAQ. CDR3 length equals 13 residues. CDR3 sequence reads: CASSPRGGPEQYF. CDR3 DNA: TGTGCCAGCAGCCCCCGGGGGGGGCCCGAGCAGTACTTC.

The genes are TRBV20-1 and TRBJ1-3; D possibly corresponds to TRBD1 (6 bases). The CDR3 is 13 amino acids. Per the germline V gene, CDR1 is DFQATT and CDR2 is SNEGSKA (reference sequence). V was shortened by 6 bases and J by 7 bases, with 16 bases between the two germline ends. In nucleotides, the CDR3 is TGCAGTGCCCGGACAGATAGTCGGAACACCATATATTTT. It specifies CSARTDSRNTIYF.

This clonotype was counted between two and nine times. The rearrangement joins TRBV24-1 to TRBJ1-2; TRBD1 matches 11 bases. CDR3 length equals 13 residues. V gave up 8 bases and J gave up 7 bases; unmatched junction bases: 5. CDR1 is KGHDR, CDR2 SFDVKD, per germline. DNA of the CDR3: TGTGCCACCATGGACAGGGGGCTAAGTGGCTACACCTTC. Translating it yields CATMDRGLSGYTF.

The rearrangement links TRBV12-3 or TRBV12-4 to TRBJ1-1, with 12 positions matching TRBD1. The CDR3 runs 17 residues. V shed 3 bases and J 5 bases; nucleotides not matched to a gene: 10. CDR3 DNA: TGTGCCAGCAGTTTCGGGGGACAGGGGGCAGGTCGGACTGAAGCTTTCTTT. Its translation is CASSFGGQGAGRTEAFF.

The V and J genes are TRBV12-3 or TRBV12-4 and TRBJ1-5; a possible D gene is TRBD1 (5 bases). CDR3 length: 15 amino acids. V shed 5 bases and J shed 0 bases, with 11 bases lying between them. The CDR3: CASSRRGYSNQPQHF. CDR3 in DNA: TGTGCCAGCAGTCGTAGGGGTTATAGCAATCAGCCCCAGCATTTT.

This rearrangement joins TRBV6-6 to TRBJ2-2, with TRBD2 matching over 8 bases. There are 13 residues in the CDR3. Germline lookup yields CDR1 MNHNY and CDR2 SVGAGI (reference sequence). The V gene end was trimmed by 8 bases and the J gene end by 7 bases; junction bases not matched to a gene: 6. CDR3 in amino acids: CASQDGGVGELFF. CDR3 nucleotide sequence: TGTGCCAGCCAGGACGGGGGGGTCGGGGAGCTGTTTTTT.

A note on this clonotype: One base away lies a much larger clone, so this may be a sequencing read error. This chain links TRBV5-1 with TRBJ2-4; D is possibly TRBD1 (7 bases). The V and J ends lost 6 bases and 5 bases respectively, with 15 bases between them. The CDR3 has 14 residues. CDR1 is SGHRS, CDR2 YFSETQ, per germline. This CDR3 reads CASNGGQFQNIQYF. CDR3 sequence (DNA): TGCGCCAGCAACGGGGGACAGTTTCAAAACATTCAGTACTTC.

The V call is TRBV5-1, the J call TRBJ2-1; perhaps TRBD1 as D (6 bases). Trimming removed 3 bases at V and 12 bases at J, with 22 bases between. This CDR3 is 15 amino acids long. Germline-derived CDR1 and CDR2 are SGHRS and YFSETQ. CDR3 protein: CASSSGTTYRGGQFF. The CDR3 DNA follows: TGCGCCAGCAGCTCCGGGACAACATACCGAGGAGGGCAGTTCTTC.

The V and J genes are TRBV20-1 and TRBJ2-1, with unresolved D. The V gene lost 3 bases and the J gene lost 4 bases, with 13 bases spanning the gap. CDR1 is DFQATT, CDR2 SNEGSKA, per germline (reference sequence). The CDR3 covers 14 residues. CDR3 sequence: CSARVPIEYNEQFF. The CDR3 DNA is TGCAGTGCTAGGGTCCCGATTGAATACAATGAGCAGTTCTTC.

This clonotype has a handful of counts. This chain joins TRBV7-6 and TRBJ2-7; weak D call: TRBD1 (5 bases). From germline, CDR1 is SGHVS and CDR2 FNYEAQ. The CDR3 is made up of 15 amino acids. Trimming left V 1 base short and J 2 bases short, with 12 bases between. CDR3 sequence: CASSLGSPGPYEQYF. CDR3 nucleotide sequence: TGTGCCAGCAGCTTAGGTTCCCCAGGGCCCTACGAGCAGTACTTC.

V and J are TRBV21-1 and TRBJ2-3. TRBV21-1 is reported as a pseudogene. The CDR3 is made up of 14 amino acids. The CDR3 nucleotides read TGTGCCAGCAGCAAAGTATACGGGACAGATACGCAGTATTTT. Encoded protein: CASSKVYGTDTQYF.

This clonotype was observed a few times. Its ends do not fully match the called genes, so a read error is possible. The gene calls are TRBV24-1 and TRBJ2-2; D is perhaps TRBD1 (6 bases). From germline, CDR1 is KGHDR and CDR2 SFDVKD. The CDR3 has 16 residues. The CDR3 sequence is CATSHVGARNTGEQFF. CDR3 nucleotide sequence: TGTGCCACCAGCCATGTGGGGGCTAGGAACACCGGGGAGCAGTTTTTT.

Note on this clonotype: A much larger clone differs by one base, so this may be a read error. The chain recombines TRBV7-2 with TRBJ2-5; the D call may be TRBD1 or TRBD2 (5 bases each). Trimming removed 5 bases from V and 0 bases from J, with 13 bases in between. This CDR3 contains 15 residues. Germline values: CDR1 SGHTA, CDR2 FQGNSA. CDR3 loop: CASSMGRGHQETQYF. The CDR3 DNA follows: TGTGCCAGCAGCATGGGTCGGGGACACCAAGAGACCCAGTACTTC.

This chain links TRBV7-2 with TRBJ1-2, with 9 positions matching TRBD1. V lost 4 bases and J lost 8; bases outside the gene matches: 5. Germline V gene lookup returns CDR1 SGHTA and CDR2 FQGNSA. The CDR3 covers 13 residues. CDR3 coding DNA: TGTGCCAGCAGCTCGGGACAGGGATGGGGCTACACCTTC. Translated: CASSSGQGWGYTF.

This clonotype occurred many times. One end of the junction is discordant with germline, which a read error may explain. The chain joins TRBV6-7 to TRBJ2-5; possible D gene TRBD2, 7 bases. TRBV6-7 is reported as an ORF; its role is uncertain. The CDR3 totals 12 residues. DNA for the CDR3: TGCCCCCGCGGGGGCCATTGGGAGACCCAGTACTTC. This sequence encodes CPRGGHWETQYF.